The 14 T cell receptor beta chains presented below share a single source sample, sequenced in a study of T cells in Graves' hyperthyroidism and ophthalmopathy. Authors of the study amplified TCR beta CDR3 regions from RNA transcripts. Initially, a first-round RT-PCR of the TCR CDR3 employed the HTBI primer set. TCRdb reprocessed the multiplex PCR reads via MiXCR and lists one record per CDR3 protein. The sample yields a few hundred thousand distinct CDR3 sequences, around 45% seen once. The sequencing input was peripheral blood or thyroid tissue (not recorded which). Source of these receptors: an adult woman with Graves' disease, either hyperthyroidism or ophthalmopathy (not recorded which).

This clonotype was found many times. CDR3: CASRSGYRETQYF. The CDR3 DNA is TGTGCCAGCAGGTCAGGGTATCGGGAGACCCAGTACTTC. V is TRBV27 and J is TRBJ2-5; a possible D gene is TRBD1 (5 bases). This CDR3 is 13 amino acids long. Trimming took 6 bases from V and 5 from J, leaving 13 bases between them. Per germline, CDR1 MNHEY and CDR2 SMNVEV (reference sequence).

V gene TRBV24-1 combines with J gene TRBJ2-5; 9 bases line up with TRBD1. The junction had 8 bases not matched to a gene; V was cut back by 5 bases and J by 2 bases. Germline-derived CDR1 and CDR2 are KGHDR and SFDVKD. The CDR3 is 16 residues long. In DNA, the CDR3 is TGTGCCACCAGTGGCTTACCGGGACAGGGACAAGAGACCCAGTACTTC. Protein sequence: CATSGLPGQGQETQYF.

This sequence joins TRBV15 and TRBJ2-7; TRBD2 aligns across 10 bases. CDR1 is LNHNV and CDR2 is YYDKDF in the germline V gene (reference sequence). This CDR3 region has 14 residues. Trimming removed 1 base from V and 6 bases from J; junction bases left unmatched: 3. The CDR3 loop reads CATSRGTSGTEQYF. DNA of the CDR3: TGTGCCACCAGCAGAGGGACTAGCGGTACCGAGCAGTACTTC.

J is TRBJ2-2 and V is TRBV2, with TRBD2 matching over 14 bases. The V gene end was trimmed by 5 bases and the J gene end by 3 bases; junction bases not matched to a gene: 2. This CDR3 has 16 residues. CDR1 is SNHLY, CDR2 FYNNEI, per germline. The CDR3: CASSMGLAGDTGELFF. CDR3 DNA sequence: TGTGCCAGCAGTATGGGACTAGCGGGAGACACCGGGGAGCTGTTTTTT. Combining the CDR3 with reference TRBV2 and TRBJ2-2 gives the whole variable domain EPEVTQTPSHQVTQMGQEVILRCVPISNHLYFYWYRQILGQKVEFLVSFYNNEISEKSEIFDDQFSVERPDGSNFTLKIRSTKLEDSAMYFCASSMGLAGDTGELFFGEGSRLTVL.

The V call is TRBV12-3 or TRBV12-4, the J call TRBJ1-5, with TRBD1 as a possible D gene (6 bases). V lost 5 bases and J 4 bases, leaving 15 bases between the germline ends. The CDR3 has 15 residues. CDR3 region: CASSPGVFGNQPQHF. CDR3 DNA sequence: TGTGCCAGCAGTCCAGGGGTTTTTGGGAATCAGCCCCAGCATTTT.

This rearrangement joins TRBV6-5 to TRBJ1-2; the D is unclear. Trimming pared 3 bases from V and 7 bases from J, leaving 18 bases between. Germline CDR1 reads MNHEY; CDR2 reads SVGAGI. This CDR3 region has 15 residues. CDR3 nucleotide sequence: TGTGCCAGCAGTTATTGGCAGGAAATCGTTTGTGGCTACACCTTC. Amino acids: CASSYWQEIVCGYTF.

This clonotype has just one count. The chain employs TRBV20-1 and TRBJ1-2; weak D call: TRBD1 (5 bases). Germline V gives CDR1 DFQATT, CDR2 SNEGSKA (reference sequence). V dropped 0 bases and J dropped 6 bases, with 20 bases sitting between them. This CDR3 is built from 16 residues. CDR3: CSARDPDTSGDDGYTF. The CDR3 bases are TGCAGTGCTAGAGACCCGGACACTTCCGGGGACGATGGCTACACCTTC.

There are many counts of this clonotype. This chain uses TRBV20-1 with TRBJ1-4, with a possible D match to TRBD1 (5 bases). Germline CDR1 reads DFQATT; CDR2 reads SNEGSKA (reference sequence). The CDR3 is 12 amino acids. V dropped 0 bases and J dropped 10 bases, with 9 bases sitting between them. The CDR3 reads CSARDLRGKLFF. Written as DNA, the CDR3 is TGCAGTGCTAGAGATTTGAGGGGAAAACTGTTTTTT.

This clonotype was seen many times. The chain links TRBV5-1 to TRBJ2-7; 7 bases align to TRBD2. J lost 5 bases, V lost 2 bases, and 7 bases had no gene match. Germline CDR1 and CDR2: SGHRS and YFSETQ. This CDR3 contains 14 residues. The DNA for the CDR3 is TGCGCCAGCAGCTTATTAGCGGGTACCGACGAGCAGTACTTC. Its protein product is CASSLLAGTDEQYF.

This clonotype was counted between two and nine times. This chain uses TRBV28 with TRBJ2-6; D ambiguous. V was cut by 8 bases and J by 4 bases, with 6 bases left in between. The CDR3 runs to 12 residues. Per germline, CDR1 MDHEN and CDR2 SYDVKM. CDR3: CASAAGANVLTF. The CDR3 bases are TGTGCCAGCGCCGCGGGGGCCAACGTCCTGACTTTC.

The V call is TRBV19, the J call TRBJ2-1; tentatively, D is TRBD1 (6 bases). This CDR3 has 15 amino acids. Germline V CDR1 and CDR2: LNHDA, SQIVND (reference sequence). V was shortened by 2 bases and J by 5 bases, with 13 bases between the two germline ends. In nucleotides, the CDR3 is TGTGCCAGTAGTATATCAGGGGATTCCCACAATGAGCAGTTCTTC. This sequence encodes CASSISGDSHNEQFF.

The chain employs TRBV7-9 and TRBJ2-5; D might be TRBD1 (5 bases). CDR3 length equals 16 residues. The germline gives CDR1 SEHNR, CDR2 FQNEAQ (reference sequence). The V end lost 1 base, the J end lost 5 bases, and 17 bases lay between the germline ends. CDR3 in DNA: TGTGCCAGCAGCTTAGATCCCAGGGCTACCGGGGAGACCCAGTACTTC. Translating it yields CASSLDPRATGETQYF.

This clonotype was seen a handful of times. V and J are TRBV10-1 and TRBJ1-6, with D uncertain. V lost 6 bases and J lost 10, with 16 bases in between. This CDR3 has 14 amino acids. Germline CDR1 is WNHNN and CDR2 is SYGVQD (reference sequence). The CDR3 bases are TGCGCCAGCAGGGCCGGAGGGCCTAACTCACCCCTCCACTTT. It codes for CASRAGGPNSPLHF.

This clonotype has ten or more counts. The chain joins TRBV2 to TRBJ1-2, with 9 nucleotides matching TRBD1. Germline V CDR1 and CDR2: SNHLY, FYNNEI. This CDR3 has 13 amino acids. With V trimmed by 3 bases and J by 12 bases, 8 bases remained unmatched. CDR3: CASSEGDRDLNTF. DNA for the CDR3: TGTGCCAGCAGTGAGGGGGACAGGGATCTAAACACCTTC.